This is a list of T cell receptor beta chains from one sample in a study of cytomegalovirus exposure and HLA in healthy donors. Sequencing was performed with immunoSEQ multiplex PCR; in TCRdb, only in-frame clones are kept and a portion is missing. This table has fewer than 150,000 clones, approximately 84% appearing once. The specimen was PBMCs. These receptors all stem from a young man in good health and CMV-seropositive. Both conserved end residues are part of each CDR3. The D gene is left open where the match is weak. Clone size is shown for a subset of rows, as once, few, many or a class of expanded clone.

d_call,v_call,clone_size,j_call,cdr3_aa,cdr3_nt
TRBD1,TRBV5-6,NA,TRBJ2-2,CASSLLSSRGPGELFF,TGTGCCAGCAGCTTGCTTTCGAGCAGGGGGCCCGGGGAGCTGTTTTTT
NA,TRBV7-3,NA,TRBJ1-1,CASSLNLQTEAFF,TGTGCCAGCAGCTTAAACCTACAGACTGAAGCTTTCTTT
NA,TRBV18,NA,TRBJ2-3,CASSQSTDTQYF,TGTGCCAGCTCCCAATCCACAGATACGCAGTATTTT
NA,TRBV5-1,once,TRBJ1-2,CASSFLNGLNYGYTF,TGCGCCAGCAGCTTCTTAAATGGGCTTAACTATGGCTACACCTTC
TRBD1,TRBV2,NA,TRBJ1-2,CASKEGALYGYTF,TGTGCCAGCAAAGAGGGGGCCCTCTATGGCTACACCTTC
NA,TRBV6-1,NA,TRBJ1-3,CASSLDSSGNTIYF,TGTGCCAGCAGCCTGGACAGCTCTGGAAACACCATATATTTT
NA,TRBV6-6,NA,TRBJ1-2,CASSFTGNYGYTF,TGTGCCAGCAGTTTCACAGGGAACTATGGCTACACCTTC
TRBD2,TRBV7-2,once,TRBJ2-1,CASSLDGGSSYNEQFF,TGTGCCAGCAGCTTAGACGGCGGGAGCTCCTACAATGAGCAGTTCTTC
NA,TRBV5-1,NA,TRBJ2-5,CASSLGGVQETQYF,TGCGCCAGCAGCTTGGGAGGAGTCCAAGAGACCCAGTACTTC
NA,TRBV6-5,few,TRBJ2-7,CASSYSGGPTGEQYF,TGTGCCAGCAGTTACTCGGGGGGGCCAACTGGCGAGCAGTACTTC
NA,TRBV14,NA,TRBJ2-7,CASSHPDRSEQYF,TGTGCCAGCAGCCATCCAGATCGGAGCGAGCAGTACTTC
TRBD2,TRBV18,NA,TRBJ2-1,CASSPPTSGSPYNEQFF,TGTGCCAGCTCACCTCCGACTAGCGGGAGCCCCTACAATGAGCAGTTCTTC
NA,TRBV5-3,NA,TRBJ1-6,CARSLEIQSSYNSPLHF,TGTGCCAGAAGCTTGGAGATACAGAGCTCCTATAATTCACCCCTCCACTTT
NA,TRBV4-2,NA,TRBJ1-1,CASSQDVRINTEAFF,TGTGCCAGCAGCCAAGATGTCAGGATAAACACTGAAGCTTTCTTT
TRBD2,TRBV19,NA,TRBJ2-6,CASRGGDGGANVLTF,TGTGCCAGTAGGGGGGGGGATGGAGGGGCCAACGTCCTGACTTTC
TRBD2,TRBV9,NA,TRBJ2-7,CASSLGLAGGPSSYEQYF,TGTGCCAGCAGCCTCGGACTAGCGGGAGGGCCTTCCTCCTACGAGCAGTACTTC
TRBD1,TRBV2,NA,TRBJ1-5,CASSWDREGQPQHF,TGTGCCAGCAGTTGGGACAGGGAAGGTCAGCCCCAGCATTTT
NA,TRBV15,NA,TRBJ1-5,CATSIRGANQPQHF,TGTGCCACCAGCATCCGGGGGGCCAATCAGCCCCAGCATTTT
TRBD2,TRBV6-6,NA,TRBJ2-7,CASSLLAGSYEQYF,TGTGCCAGCAGTCTACTAGCGGGGTCCTACGAGCAGTACTTC
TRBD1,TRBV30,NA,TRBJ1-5,CAWQGQGGQPQHF,TGTGCCTGGCAGGGACAGGGTGGTCAGCCCCAGCATTTT
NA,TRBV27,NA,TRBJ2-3,CASSSRWQRTDTQYF,TGTGCCAGCAGTTCCCGATGGCAACGCACAGATACGCAGTATTTT
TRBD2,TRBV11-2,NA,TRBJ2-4,CASSLSQGLAVLAKNIQYF,TGTGCCAGCAGCTTATCCCAGGGACTAGCGGTTTTAGCCAAAAACATTCAGTACTTC
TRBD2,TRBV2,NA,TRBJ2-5,CASSREASGGLGETQYF,TGTGCCAGCAGCCGCGAGGCTAGCGGGGGGTTAGGGGAGACCCAGTACTTC